One sample yielded the 30 T cell receptor beta chains listed below, sequenced in a study of T cells in Graves' hyperthyroidism and ophthalmopathy. RNA transcripts provided the source from which TCR beta CDR3 regions were amplified. The HTBI primer set drove a first-round RT-PCR of the TCR CDR3. TCRdb used MiXCR to reprocess the multiplex PCR reads, holding one entry per CDR3 protein. Of about 680,000 distinct CDR3 sequences listed, 35% are singletons. Input material: blood. Every receptor here comes from a woman aged 40 to 50 with Graves' hyperthyroidism.

The chain carries TRBV14 and TRBJ2-7; D gene unclear. The J call may be incorrect, as the DNA end agrees better with TRBJ2-1. Germline CDR1 reads SGHDN; CDR2 reads FVKESK. The CDR3 sequence is 11 residues long. CDR3 in DNA: TGTGCCAGCAGCGGTGGATTCGAGCAGTTCTTC. As protein: CASSGGFEQFF.

This clonotype was observed a handful of times. The CDR3 bases are TGTGCCAGCAGCCCAGGGACCTTACCATGGGAGACCCAGTACTTC. Translation gives CASSPGTLPWETQYF. The gene calls are TRBV3-1 and TRBJ2-5; possibly TRBD1 or TRBD2 for D (5 bases each). The germline V gene encodes CDR1 LGHDT and CDR2 YNNKEL (reference sequence). Trimming stripped 4 bases from V and 5 bases from J, with 17 bases between. The length of the CDR3 is 15 residues.

Only one count was recorded for this clonotype. V usage is TRBV5-1 and J usage is TRBJ2-7; D gene uncertain. The length of the CDR3 is 13 residues. CDR1 SGHRS and CDR2 YFSETQ come from the germline V gene. Trimming removed 2 bases from V and 3 bases from J, with 9 bases in between. This CDR3 reads CASSFSSYYEQYF. DNA for the CDR3: TGCGCCAGCAGCTTTAGTAGCTACTACGAGCAGTACTTC.

The chain has TRBV10-3 and TRBJ1-6; maybe TRBD1 (6 bases). The CDR3 has 14 residues. CDR1 and CDR2 (germline): ENHRY, SYGVKD. V shed 6 bases and J shed 10 bases, with 16 bases lying between them. In DNA, the CDR3 is TGTGCCATCAGAAGAGATCAGGGGAAATCACCCCTCCACTTT. Translated: CAIRRDQGKSPLHF.

As to this clonotype: Possible read error: a much larger clone is one base away. This sequence joins TRBV7-9 and TRBJ1-4; 7 nucleotides match TRBD1. The CDR3 runs to 17 residues. CDR1 and CDR2 from the germline V gene are SEHNR and FQNEAQ (reference sequence). Trimming cost V 2 bases and J 6 bases; bases outside gene matches: 12. The CDR3 DNA sequence: TGTGCCAGCAGCTTAACAGGGGCCAGGGTTCGCGATGAAAAACTGTTTTTT. Protein product: CASSLTGARVRDEKLFF.

The chain uses TRBV10-3 and TRBJ1-2; D not resolved. The germline gives CDR1 ENHRY, CDR2 SYGVKD. The CDR3 runs 12 residues. Trimming took 6 bases from V and 4 from J, leaving 9 bases between them. The DNA for the CDR3 is TGTGCCATCAGCGGCGATCTCTATGGCTACACCTTC. This codes for CAISGDLYGYTF.

As regards this clonotype: A clone one base away is much larger, so this may be a read error. V and J are TRBV19 and TRBJ2-7, with a possible D match to TRBD2 (5 bases). The V end lost 5 bases, the J end lost 3 bases, and 11 bases lay between the germline ends. CDR1 and CDR2 (germline): LNHDA, SQIVND (reference sequence). The CDR3 has 13 residues. This CDR3 reads CASSGELVYEQYF. For the CDR3, the DNA is TGTGCCAGTAGTGGCGAACTAGTCTACGAGCAGTACTTC.

This clonotype has a handful of counts. The chain links TRBV14 to TRBJ1-1; D may be TRBD1 (6 bases). This CDR3 has 15 amino acids. Trimming removed 1 base at V and 4 bases at J, with 13 bases between. CDR1 and CDR2 (germline): SGHDN, FVKESK. The CDR3 is CASSQVPGVVTEAFF. CDR3 bases: TGTGCCAGCAGCCAAGTCCCAGGGGTGGTCACTGAAGCTTTCTTT.

The chain joins TRBV7-9 to TRBJ1-1; 7 nucleotides agree with TRBD1. Trimming removed 7 bases from V and 11 bases from J; junction bases left unmatched: 13. The CDR3 has 13 amino acids. Germline V CDR1 and CDR2: SEHNR, FQNEAQ (reference sequence). The CDR3 sequence: CASTPEGTAVAFF. The CDR3 DNA reads TGTGCCAGCACCCCCGAGGGGACAGCAGTTGCTTTCTTT.

In this sample, this clonotype turned up a few times. This sequence joins TRBV7-2 and TRBJ1-1; maybe TRBD1 (6 bases). The CDR3 has 15 residues. Trimming removed 5 bases from V and 3 bases from J, with 16 bases in between. Germline values: CDR1 SGHTA, CDR2 FQGNSA. This chain's CDR3 is CASSQDRGRYTEAFF. The CDR3 DNA sequence: TGTGCCAGCAGCCAAGATAGGGGGAGGTACACTGAAGCTTTCTTT.

The chain carries TRBV6-1 and TRBJ1-1; possible D gene TRBD1, 5 bases. Germline loops: CDR1 MNHNS, CDR2 SASEGT. Trimming cost V 1 base and J 6 bases, with 6 bases left between them. The CDR3 is made up of 12 amino acids. CDR3 region: CASSEGGPEAFF. The CDR3 DNA follows: TGTGCCAGCAGTGAAGGGGGACCTGAAGCTTTCTTT.

This chain joins TRBV7-3 and TRBJ2-6; maybe TRBD2 (5 bases). CDR3 size: 16 residues. Trimming removed 1 base from V and 2 bases from J, with 9 bases in between. The germline V gene has CDR1 SGHTA and CDR2 FQGTGA. The CDR3 loop reads CASSLMLGAGANVLTF. CDR3 coding DNA: TGTGCCAGCAGCTTAATGCTGGGAGCTGGGGCCAACGTCCTGACTTTC.

This chain links TRBV20-1 with TRBJ1-3; 7 nucleotides agree with TRBD1. The length of the CDR3 is 14 residues. V dropped 6 bases and J dropped 2; count of bases not matched to a gene: 7. Looked up from germline, CDR1 is DFQATT and CDR2 is SNEGSKA (reference sequence). DNA of the CDR3: TGCAGTGCCCTGGACAGGAGCGCTGGAAACACCATATATTTT. Its protein is CSALDRSAGNTIYF.

This clonotype was counted a few times. This sequence joins TRBV28 and TRBJ1-6, with 11 positions matching TRBD1. With V trimmed by 7 bases and J by 7 bases, 12 bases remained unmatched. Germline V gives CDR1 MDHEN, CDR2 SYDVKM. The length of the CDR3 is 17 residues. The CDR3 nucleotides read TGTGCCAGCACCCTGCGGACAGGGGGCAGAATAAATTCACCCCTCCACTTT. Translated, it gives CASTLRTGGRINSPLHF.

The rearrangement uses TRBV4-3 and TRBJ2-7, with D maybe TRBD2 (6 bases). The CDR3 is 16 amino acids. V gave up 3 bases and J gave up 2 bases, with 17 bases separating them. Germline V gene sequence: CDR1 LGHNA, CDR2 YSLEER. CDR3 bases: TGCGCCAGCAGCCAGCTTTGGGGCGGGGCCGCCTACGAGCAGTACTTC. Protein: CASSQLWGGAAYEQYF.

This clonotype was picked up a small number of times. The chain combines TRBV7-9 with TRBJ1-2, with 10 bases fitting TRBD1. From germline, CDR1 is SEHNR and CDR2 FQNEAQ (reference sequence). The trim removed 6 bases at V and 4 bases at J, leaving 11 bases unmatched. The CDR3 is 16 amino acids. CDR3 coding DNA: TGTGCCAGCAGAACACCCGGGACAGGGGATTTCTATGGCTACACCTTC. Amino acid sequence: CASRTPGTGDFYGYTF. The complete variable domain, with remaining parts taken from reference TRBV7-9 and TRBJ1-2, reads DTGVSQNPRHKITKRGQNVTFRCDPISEHNRLYWYRQTLGQGPEFLTYFQNEAQLEKSRLLSDRFSAERPKGSFSTLEIQRTEQGDSAMYLCASRTPGTGDFYGYTFGSGTRLTVV.

This clonotype has at least ten counts. The chain has TRBV2 and TRBJ1-6; D is ambiguous. The V end lost 7 bases, the J end lost 0 bases, and 10 bases lay between the germline ends. Per germline, CDR1 SNHLY and CDR2 FYNNEI. This CDR3 spans 15 amino acids. Here the CDR3 DNA reads TGTGCCAGCAAGGAGGCGAGCTCCTATAATTCACCCCTCCACTTT. This codes for CASKEASSYNSPLHF. The entire variable domain, with the rest obtained from reference TRBV2 and TRBJ1-6, is as follows: EPEVTQTPSHQVTQMGQEVILRCVPISNHLYFYWYRQILGQKVEFLVSFYNNEISEKSEIFDDQFSVERPDGSNFTLKIRSTKLEDSAMYFCASKEASSYNSPLHFGNGTRLTVT.

The rearrangement joins TRBV7-9 to TRBJ2-7, with D possibly matching TRBD2 (6 bases). The CDR3 runs 15 residues. The germline CDR1 and CDR2 sequences are SEHNR and FQNEAQ (reference sequence). Trimming took off 8 bases at V and 5 bases at J, with 22 bases between the two ends. CDR3 region: CASSPWAGGSNEQYF. CDR3 coding DNA: TGTGCCAGCTCACCATGGGCCGGAGGGTCCAACGAGCAGTACTTC.

This rearrangement joins TRBV12-5 to TRBJ1-5; D is perhaps TRBD1 (5 bases). V lost 0 bases to trimming and J lost 0 bases, with 18 bases between them. The CDR3 runs to 19 residues. Per germline, CDR1 LGHNT and CDR2 FRNRAP. CDR3 coding DNA: TGTGCTAGTGGTTTGGTACGGGGCCTCGGGGGGTATAGCAATCAGCCCCAGCATTTT. This encodes CASGLVRGLGGYSNQPQHF.

In its sample, this clonotype was seen a few times. This chain joins TRBV4-1 and TRBJ1-5; D uncertain. The CDR3 is made up of 15 amino acids. The germline V gene has CDR1 MGHRA and CDR2 YSYEKL. V was shortened by 0 bases and J by 4 bases, with 10 bases between the two germline ends. Here the CDR3 reads CASSQDGIGNQPQHF. For the CDR3, the DNA is TGCGCCAGCAGCCAAGACGGAATAGGGAATCAGCCCCAGCATTTT.

About this clonotype itself: No conserved phenylalanine or tryptophan ends this CDR3, so it is likely a read error. V usage is TRBV5-1 and J usage is TRBJ2-7; 7 bases map to TRBD1. This CDR3 has 15 residues. With 3 bases clipped from V and 2 bases from J, the junction kept 8 bases outside the gene matches. The V gene's germline CDR1 is SGHRS and CDR2 YFSETQ. CDR3 bases: TGCGCCAGCAGCTCGAGACAGGGCCGGACCTACGAGCAGTACCTC. This translates into CASSSRQGRTYEQYL.

This clonotype was picked up many times. A read error may produce the germline difference seen at one junction end. J is TRBJ1-4 and V is TRBV2; perhaps TRBD1 as D (5 bases). Germline V gene sequence: CDR1 SNHLY, CDR2 FYNNEI. This CDR3 has 12 residues. Here the CDR3 reads CASSEAERGILF. The DNA of the CDR3 is TGTGCCAGCAGTGAAGCGGAGAGGGGAATCCTTTTT.

The chain carries TRBV6-5 and TRBJ2-7; 8 bases fit TRBD1. The CDR3 is 15 amino acids. Germline values: CDR1 MNHEY, CDR2 SVGAGI. V trimming: 0 bases; J trimming: 13 bases; junction bases outside the gene matches: 14. The DNA for the CDR3 is TGTGCCAGCAGTTACTCTCGACAGGGGTCCCCCCACGTATACTTC. It specifies CASSYSRQGSPHVYF.

This clonotype was detected only once. The V gene is TRBV10-3, the J gene TRBJ2-7; 8 positions match TRBD2. The CDR3 covers 13 residues. The germline V gene has CDR1 ENHRY and CDR2 SYGVKD. V was clipped by 8 bases and J by 5 bases; unmatched bases: 8. CDR3 in amino acids: CAIRSGEGDEQYF. The CDR3, as DNA: TGTGCCATCCGTAGCGGGGAAGGCGACGAGCAGTACTTC.

This rearrangement joins TRBV24-1 to TRBJ2-5, with 13 bases lining up with TRBD2. CDR1 and CDR2 from the germline V gene are KGHDR and SFDVKD. Losses at the gene ends were 5 bases for V and 1 base for J; bases not matched to a gene: 9. The CDR3 runs to 18 residues. CDR3 loop: CATSGPRLAGGLQETQYF. CDR3 DNA sequence: TGTGCCACCAGTGGTCCAAGACTAGCGGGAGGCCTCCAAGAGACCCAGTACTTC.

The chain has TRBV6-5 and TRBJ1-6, with D perhaps matching TRBD1 (5 bases). The germline CDR1 and CDR2 sequences are MNHEY and SVGAGI. This CDR3 is built from 15 residues. The ends were cut back, 1 base at V and 4 bases at J, with 8 bases in the middle. CDR3 in amino acids: CASSYLGGYNSPLHF. CDR3 DNA: TGTGCCAGCAGTTACTTGGGGGGGTATAATTCACCCCTCCACTTT.

The rearrangement links TRBV6-5 to TRBJ1-2; D gene ambiguous. The germline gives CDR1 MNHEY, CDR2 SVGAGI. This CDR3 is built from 15 residues. The germline V and J ends were trimmed by 6 bases and 2 bases, with 16 bases remaining between them. The CDR3 DNA is TGTGCCAGCAGGCTCCGGGCCAGGAACAACTATGGCTACACCTTC. Translation gives CASRLRARNNYGYTF.

This clonotype was observed a few times. This rearrangement joins TRBV5-1 to TRBJ2-7, with TRBD1 matching 10 bases. The CDR3 sequence is 15 residues long. From germline, CDR1 is SGHRS and CDR2 YFSETQ. V shed 4 bases, J shed 5 bases, and the junction held 9 bases outside the gene matches. The DNA for the CDR3 is TGCGCCAGCAGCCCTGCGACAGGGGGCTTAAACGAGCAGTACTTC. Amino acids: CASSPATGGLNEQYF.

This sequence joins TRBV6-5 and TRBJ2-2; D is undetermined. Trimming cost V 0 bases and J 0 bases, with 8 bases left between them. The CDR3 runs 16 residues. CDR1 and CDR2 (germline): MNHEY, SVGAGI. For the CDR3, the DNA is TGTGCCAGCAGTTACTCGCATAGGCCGAACACCGGGGAGCTGTTTTTT. Translating it yields CASSYSHRPNTGELFF.

As for this clonotype: No conserved phenylalanine or tryptophan ends this CDR3, so it is likely a read error. This chain links TRBV28 with TRBJ2-5, with D unclear. The V end lost 3 bases, the J end lost 5 bases, and 13 bases lay between the germline ends. The CDR3 covers 14 residues. The germline gives CDR1 MDHEN, CDR2 SYDVKM. CDR3 sequence: CASSFQGIEETQYI. In DNA form, the CDR3 reads TGTGCCAGCAGTTTCCAAGGGATTGAGGAGACCCAGTACATC.